Described below is a single T cell receptor (beta chain) sequence and its context. The data stem from a study of cytomegalovirus exposure and HLA in healthy donors. Trimming stripped 3 bases from V and 4 bases from J, with 9 bases between. CDR3 size: 12 residues. Per germline, CDR1 GTSNPN and CDR2 SVGIG (reference sequence). With 60 Vbeta and 13 Jbeta primers, the PCR was carried out. Assay used: immunoSEQ multiplex PCR; TCRdb lists only in-frame clones, some missing. The sample contains 200,000 or so clones, 82% of which appear only once. This chain joins TRBV30 and TRBJ2-5, with D maybe TRBD2 (6 bases). This receptor was identified in a middle-aged woman in good health and CMV-seronegative. The sequencing sample was made of PBMCs. The CDR3 spells CAWRLGGETQYF. Here the CDR3 DNA reads TGTGCCTGGAGGCTGGGGGGAGAGACCCAGTACTTC.